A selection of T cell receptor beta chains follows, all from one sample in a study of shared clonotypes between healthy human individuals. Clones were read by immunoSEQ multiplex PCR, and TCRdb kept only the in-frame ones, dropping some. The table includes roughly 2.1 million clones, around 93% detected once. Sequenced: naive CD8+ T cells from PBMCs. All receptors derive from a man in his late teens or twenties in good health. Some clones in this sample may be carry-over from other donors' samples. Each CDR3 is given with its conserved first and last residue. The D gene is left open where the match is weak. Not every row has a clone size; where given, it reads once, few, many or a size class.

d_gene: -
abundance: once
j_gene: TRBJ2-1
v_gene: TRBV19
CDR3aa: CASSTRLVSLDEQFF
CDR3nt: TGTGCCAGTAGTACGAGACTAGTAAGCCTCGATGAGCAGTTCTTC

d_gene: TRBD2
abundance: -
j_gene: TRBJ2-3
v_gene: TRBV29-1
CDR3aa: CSVPPVVAGVTSADTQYF
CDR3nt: TGCAGCGTCCCTCCCGTTGTAGCGGGAGTTACGTCCGCAGATACGCAGTATTTT

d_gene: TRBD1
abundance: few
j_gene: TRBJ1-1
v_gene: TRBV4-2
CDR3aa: CASSHRTGAEPFF
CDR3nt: TGTGCCAGCAGCCATCGGACAGGGGCGGAACCTTTCTTT

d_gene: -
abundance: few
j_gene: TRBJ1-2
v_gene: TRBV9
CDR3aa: CASTPTGSLISYGYTF
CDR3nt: TGTGCCAGCACCCCTACTGGCAGCCTAATCAGTTATGGCTACACCTTC

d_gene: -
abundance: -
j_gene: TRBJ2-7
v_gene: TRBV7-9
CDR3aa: CASSFLDSSYEQYF
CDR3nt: TGTGCCAGCAGCTTCTTGGACAGCTCCTACGAGCAGTACTTC

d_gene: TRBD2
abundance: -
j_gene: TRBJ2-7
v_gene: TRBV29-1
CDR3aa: CSVEVGGSGSYEQYF
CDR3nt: TGCAGCGTTGAAGTTGGTGGTAGCGGGAGCTACGAGCAGTACTTC

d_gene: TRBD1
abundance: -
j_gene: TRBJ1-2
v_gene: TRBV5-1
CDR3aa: CASSLVEGGHYYGYTF
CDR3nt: TGCGCCAGCAGCCTTGTCGAAGGGGGCCACTACTATGGCTACACCTTC

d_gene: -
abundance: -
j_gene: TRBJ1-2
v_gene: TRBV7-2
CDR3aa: CASSKPTGPLRYGYTF
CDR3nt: TGTGCCAGCAGCAAGCCGACTGGACCGTTACGCTATGGCTACACCTTC

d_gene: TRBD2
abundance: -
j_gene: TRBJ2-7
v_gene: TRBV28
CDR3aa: CASSRGGPYEQYF
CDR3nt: TGTGCCAGCAGTCGGGGAGGGCCCTACGAGCAGTACTTC

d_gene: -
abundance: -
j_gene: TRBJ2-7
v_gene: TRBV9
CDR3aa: CASSVEGGSYEQYF
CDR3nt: TGTGCCAGCAGCGTAGAAGGCGGCTCCTACGAGCAGTACTTC

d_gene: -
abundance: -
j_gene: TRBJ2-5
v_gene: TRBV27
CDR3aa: CASSLSGVVLRQETQYF
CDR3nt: TGTGCCAGCAGTTTATCGGGCGTTGTATTACGCCAAGAGACCCAGTACTTC

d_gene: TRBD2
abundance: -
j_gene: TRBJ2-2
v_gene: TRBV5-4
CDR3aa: CASSRTSVGPGELFF
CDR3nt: TGTGCCAGCAGCCGGACTAGCGTCGGGCCCGGGGAGCTGTTTTTT

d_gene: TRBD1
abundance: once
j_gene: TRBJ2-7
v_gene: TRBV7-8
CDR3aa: CASSPRDRESYEQYF
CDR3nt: TGTGCCAGCAGCCCCCGGGACAGGGAGTCCTACGAGCAGTACTTC

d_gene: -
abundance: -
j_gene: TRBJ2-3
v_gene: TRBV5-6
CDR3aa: CASSPDWYGTDTQYF
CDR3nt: TGTGCCAGCAGCCCGGACTGGTACGGCACAGATACGCAGTATTTT

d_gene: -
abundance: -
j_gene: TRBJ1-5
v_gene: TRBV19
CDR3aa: CASSLWNLDQPQHF
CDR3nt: TGTGCCAGTAGTCTCTGGAACCTGGATCAGCCCCAGCATTTT

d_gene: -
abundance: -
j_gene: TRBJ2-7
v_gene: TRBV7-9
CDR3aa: CASSSLKDEQYF
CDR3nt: TGTGCCAGCAGCTCCCTGAAGGACGAGCAGTACTTC

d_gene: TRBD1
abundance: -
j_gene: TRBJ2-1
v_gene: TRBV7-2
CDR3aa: CASSLVQGTYNEQFF
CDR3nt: TGTGCCAGCAGCTTAGTACAGGGGACCTACAATGAGCAGTTCTTC

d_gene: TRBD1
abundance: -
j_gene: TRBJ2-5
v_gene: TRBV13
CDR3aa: CASSLARGQETQYF
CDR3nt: TGTGCCAGCAGCTTAGCCAGGGGGCAAGAGACCCAGTACTTC

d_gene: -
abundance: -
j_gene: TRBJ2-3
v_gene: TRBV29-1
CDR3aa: CSVEGAYTDTQYF
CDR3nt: TGCAGCGTTGAAGGTGCATACACAGATACGCAGTATTTT

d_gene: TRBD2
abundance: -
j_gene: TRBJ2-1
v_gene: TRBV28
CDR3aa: CASSLPGGGPDNEQFF
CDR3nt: TGTGCCAGCAGTCTCCCGGGGGGAGGGCCTGACAATGAGCAGTTCTTC